One and the same sample provided the 9 T cell receptor beta chains below, sequenced in a study of CD8 T cells in ankylosing spondylitis. Study results and limitations: Ankylosing spondylitis blood appeared to carry a characteristic TCR beta motif of fewer than 10 highly homologous variants.

MiXCR, applied by TCRdb to the 5' RACE reads, yields one record per CDR3 protein. Among about 400,000 distinct CDR3 sequences, more than 20% were seen once, and the ten largest hold 15% to 20%. The antigens of these receptors remain unknown. What was sequenced was blood, either unsorted or a sorted T cell fraction (not recorded which). These receptors all come from a male donor with ankylosing spondylitis.

This clonotype showed up just a few times. This sequence joins TRBV20-1 and TRBJ2-7, with 10 bases aligning to TRBD2. V was clipped by 4 bases and J by 6 bases; unmatched bases: 9. CDR1 is DFQATT and CDR2 is SNEGSKA in the germline V gene (reference sequence). There are 14 residues in the CDR3. CDR3 in DNA: TGCAGTGCTAAAGCGGGAGGGACGATACGCGAGCAGTACTTC. Its protein is CSAKAGGTIREQYF.

This clonotype turned up a few times. The rearrangement links TRBV5-1 to TRBJ2-1; D may be TRBD2 (5 bases). Trimming pared 0 bases from V and 9 bases from J, leaving 13 bases between. Germline V gene sequence: CDR1 SGHRS, CDR2 YFSETQ. The CDR3 length is 14 residues. The CDR3 loop reads CASSLVAGGSEQFF. The DNA for the CDR3 is TGCGCCAGCAGCTTGGTGGCGGGTGGAAGTGAGCAGTTCTTC.

V and J are TRBV6-2 or TRBV6-3 and TRBJ2-3, with TRBD1 as a possible D gene (5 bases). Germline lookup yields CDR1 MNHEY and CDR2 SVGEGT. Trimming cost V 8 bases and J 1 base, with 13 bases left between them. The CDR3 is 14 residues long. CDR3 nucleotide sequence: TGTGCCAGCGGCGGAGACAGACGCACAGATACGCAGTATTTT. Amino acids: CASGGDRRTDTQYF.

Only a few counts were recorded for this clonotype. This chain joins TRBV20-1 and TRBJ1-5; D is perhaps TRBD1 (5 bases). CDR1 is DFQATT, CDR2 SNEGSKA, per germline (reference sequence). CDR3 length: 16 residues. The V end was cut by 0 bases, the J end by 1 base, with 13 bases between. Written as DNA, the CDR3 is TGCAGTGCTAGAGATTCAGGGATGGAGAGCAATCAGCCCCAGCATTTT. Its translation: CSARDSGMESNQPQHF.

The chain joins TRBV12-3 or TRBV12-4 to TRBJ2-1; D not resolved. The CDR3 covers 11 residues. Between the trimmed V and J ends, which lost 7 bases and 10 bases, there was a span of 11 bases. In DNA form, the CDR3 reads TGTGCCAGCACCCCGGGCGGCGAGCAGTTCTTC. It is translated as CASTPGGEQFF.

This clonotype was found a few times. The rearrangement links TRBV4-2 to TRBJ2-1; TRBD2 might be the D (5 bases). V lost 1 base, J lost 2 bases, and 12 bases lay in between. The germline V gene encodes CDR1 LGHNA and CDR2 YNFKEQ. The CDR3 totals 16 residues. Here the CDR3 DNA reads TGTGCCAGCAGCCAAGTTGAGGCGGGCCCCTACAATGAGCAGTTCTTC. This sequence encodes CASSQVEAGPYNEQFF.

This clonotype was counted between two and nine times. The chain uses TRBV12-3 or TRBV12-4 and TRBJ1-6, with D unclear. The V end lost 2 bases, the J end lost 7 bases, and 6 bases lay between the germline ends. The CDR3 has 13 amino acids. This CDR3 is CASSLTDNSPLHF. The CDR3 coding sequence is TGTGCCAGCAGTTTAACAGACAATTCACCCCTCCACTTT.

The chain carries TRBV15 and TRBJ1-5, with D perhaps TRBD1 (5 bases). The CDR3 totals 15 residues. Trimming shortened V by 0 bases and J by 4 bases, and 10 bases separated the two germline ends. CDR1 and CDR2 (germline): LNHNV, YYDKDF (reference sequence). The CDR3 reads CATSRDFEGNQPQHF. In DNA form, the CDR3 reads TGTGCCACCAGCAGAGATTTTGAGGGGAATCAGCCCCAGCATTTT.

The rearrangement uses TRBV3-1 and TRBJ1-5; tentative D call: TRBD1 (6 bases). Germline-derived CDR1 and CDR2 are LGHDT and YNNKEL (reference sequence). There are 16 residues in the CDR3. Trimming took 2 bases from V and 6 from J, leaving 17 bases between them. Written as DNA, the CDR3 is TGTGCCAGCAGCCAAAACCCGGGGGGGGCGGGTCAGCCCCAGCATTTT. Amino acid sequence: CASSQNPGGAGQPQHF.